These T cell receptor beta chains were read from a single sample in a study of relationships among human T cell subsets. MiXCR was run by TCRdb on the multiplex PCR reads, yielding one entry per CDR3 protein. This sample has more than 10,000 distinct CDR3 sequences, with approximately 67% found just once. Sequencing was carried out using CD4+ Th1 cells sorted from blood. The receptors derive from a man aged 40-50 years in good health. Both conserved end residues are part of each CDR3. D genes are given only for firm matches. Not all rows give a size; the values are once, few, many and, for expanded clones, a class.

D gene	clone size	V gene	J gene	CDR3 protein	CDR3 DNA
NA	NA	TRBV21-1	TRBJ2-5	CASGKLASPPETQYF	TGTGCCAGCGGGAAATTGGCCTCCCCGCCAGAGACCCAGTACTTC
NA	few	TRBV28	TRBJ1-2	CASSTAYVGHGYTF	TGTGCCAGCAGTACAGCCTACGTTGGGCATGGCTACACCTTC
NA	once	TRBV7-9	TRBJ1-2	CASSSGLGGYTF	TGTGCCAGCAGCTCGGGACTGGGGGGCTACACCTTC
NA	NA	TRBV30	TRBJ1-1	CAWSVLAGTEAFF	TGTGCCTGGAGTGTACTGGCGGGCACTGAAGCTTTCTTT
NA	NA	TRBV5-6	TRBJ2-7	CASSLDRSYEQYF	TGTGCCAGCAGCTTGGACAGGTCCTACGAGCAGTACTTC
NA	few	TRBV28	TRBJ2-1	CASRTQDEQFF	TGTGCCAGCAGGACCCAGGATGAGCAGTTCTTC
NA	NA	TRBV28	TRBJ1-4	CASSPDRQRREKLFF	TGTGCCAGCAGTCCAGACAGGCAAAGACGGGAAAAACTGTTTTTT
TRBD1	NA	TRBV11-2	TRBJ2-7	CASSHLGRGPYEQYF	TGTGCCAGCAGCCACCTGGGCAGGGGGCCCTACGAGCAGTACTTC
NA	NA	TRBV19	TRBJ1-2	CASSRTGGDYGYTF	TGTGCCAGTAGTAGGACCGGGGGAGACTATGGCTACACCTTC
TRBD1	few	TRBV28	TRBJ1-5	CASRRDSGDLQPQHF	TGTGCCAGCAGACGGGACAGCGGTGACCTCCAGCCCCAGCATTTT
NA	NA	TRBV18	TRBJ2-1	CASSPIGTDEGQFF	TGTGCCAGCTCACCGATAGGGACTGACGAGGGCCAGTTCTTC
TRBD1	NA	TRBV27	TRBJ1-6	CASSFPGQGANSPLHF	TGTGCCAGCAGTTTCCCAGGACAGGGAGCGAATTCACCCCTCCACTTT
TRBD1	NA	TRBV12-3/TRBV12-4	TRBJ1-2	CASSSAGTGAYGYTF	TGTGCCAGCAGTTCAGCCGGGACAGGCGCTTATGGCTACACCTTC
NA	NA	TRBV5-6	TRBJ1-1	CASSLGIGNTEAFF	TGTGCCAGCAGCTTAGGTATAGGAAACACTGAAGCTTTCTTT
NA	NA	TRBV28	TRBJ2-7	CAISGSLGQYF	TGTGCCATTTCAGGCAGCCTGGGGCAGTACTTC
NA	NA	TRBV29-1	TRBJ2-3	CSAGGSTGQATDTQYF	TGCAGCGCAGGGGGGTCGACAGGGCAAGCCACAGATACGCAGTATTTT
TRBD2	NA	TRBV4-1	TRBJ2-5	CASSQDNLAGRQETQYF	TGCGCCAGCAGCCAAGATAATTTAGCGGGGCGCCAAGAGACCCAGTACTTC
NA	NA	TRBV5-1	TRBJ1-1	CASSVGGTHMNTEAFF	TGCGCCAGCAGCGTCGGTGGAACTCATATGAACACTGAAGCTTTCTTT
NA	NA	TRBV10-3	TRBJ2-3	CAISATSGSTDTQYF	TGTGCCATCAGTGCGACTAGTGGTAGCACAGATACGCAGTATTTT
NA	NA	TRBV11-2	TRBJ2-7	CASRRAVSYEQYF	TGTGCCAGCAGACGAGCTGTTTCCTACGAGCAGTACTTC
NA	NA	TRBV2	TRBJ2-1	CASNPYNEQFF	TGTGCCAGCAATCCCTACAATGAGCAGTTCTTC
NA	NA	TRBV11-2	TRBJ2-5	CASSLDGNGEETQYF	TGTGCCAGCAGCTTAGATGGAAACGGGGAAGAGACCCAGTACTTC
NA	NA	TRBV6-5	TRBJ2-7	CASSYGTGFEQYF	TGTGCCAGCAGTTACGGGACTGGCTTCGAGCAGTACTTC
NA	NA	TRBV14	TRBJ1-1	CASGQGRFGTFF	TGTGCCAGCGGCCAAGGTCGCTTTGGGACCTTCTTT
NA	NA	TRBV11-2	TRBJ1-2	CASSLGFPAYGYTF	TGTGCCAGCAGCTTAGGGTTTCCGGCATATGGCTACACCTTC
NA	NA	TRBV11-2	TRBJ2-5	CASSQGLGTQYF	TGTGCCAGCAGCCAAGGGTTGGGGACCCAGTACTTC
TRBD1	NA	TRBV7-8	TRBJ1-6	CASSLAGQGNSPLHF	TGTGCCAGCAGCTTAGCGGGACAGGGGAATTCACCCCTCCACTTT
NA	once	TRBV18	TRBJ2-7	CASSPPTSLEQYF	TGTGCCAGCTCACCTCCGACTAGTCTCGAGCAGTACTTC
TRBD1	NA	TRBV27	TRBJ2-7	CASSFRQSPDRSSPAYEQYF	TGTGCCAGCAGTTTTCGCCAATCCCCGGACAGGTCTAGTCCTGCCTACGAGCAGTACTTC
NA	few	TRBV29-1	TRBJ1-2	CSVASSYGYTF	TGCAGCGTTGCCAGCTCCTATGGCTACACCTTC
NA	NA	TRBV11-2	TRBJ2-1	CASSLAGSGSYNEQFF	TGTGCCAGCAGCTTAGCCGGGAGTGGTTCCTACAATGAGCAGTTCTTC
TRBD1	NA	TRBV4-2	TRBJ1-3	CASSQLQTGGSGNTIYF	TGTGCCAGCAGCCAACTCCAGACAGGGGGCTCTGGAAACACCATATATTTT
NA	few	TRBV11-2	TRBJ2-3	CASSLDRSTDTQYF	TGTGCCAGCAGCTTAGATCGTTCCACAGATACGCAGTATTTT
TRBD2	NA	TRBV6-6	TRBJ2-1	CASSPGGLAVYNEQFF	TGTGCCAGCAGTCCGGGAGGACTAGCGGTATACAATGAGCAGTTCTTC
NA	NA	TRBV7-9	TRBJ1-1	CASRTRPGQGGTEAFF	TGTGCCAGCCGCACCAGACCAGGCCAGGGAGGGACTGAAGCTTTCTTT
TRBD1	NA	TRBV6-2/TRBV6-3	TRBJ1-5	CASSLQGAAQPQHF	TGTGCCAGCAGTTTACAGGGGGCGGCTCAGCCCCAGCATTTT
TRBD2	NA	TRBV28	TRBJ2-1	CASRGGDFEQFF	TGTGCCAGTCGGGGAGGGGATTTTGAGCAGTTCTTC
NA	NA	TRBV4-1	TRBJ2-1	CASSHGRRLVYNEQFF	TGCGCCAGCAGCCACGGACGGCGGTTAGTTTACAATGAGCAGTTCTTC
NA	NA	TRBV28	TRBJ2-5	CASSLAGPTQETQYF	TGTGCCAGCAGTTTGGCAGGGCCAACCCAAGAGACCCAGTACTTC
NA	NA	TRBV12-3/TRBV12-4	TRBJ2-7	CASSTQGRTYEQYF	TGTGCCAGCAGCACTCAGGGGCGTACCTACGAGCAGTACTTC
NA	NA	TRBV14	TRBJ1-2	CASSPSQKGGYTF	TGTGCCAGCAGCCCCTCCCAGAAAGGCGGCTACACCTTC
NA	NA	TRBV12-3/TRBV12-4	TRBJ2-7	CASSLVSRFKYEQYF	TGTGCCAGCAGTCTCGTGTCCAGGTTCAAGTACGAGCAGTACTTC
NA	few	TRBV28	TRBJ1-1	CASSPIRLGDMNTEAFF	TGTGCCAGCAGCCCTATTCGCCTCGGGGATATGAACACTGAAGCTTTCTTT
NA	few	TRBV18	TRBJ2-7	CASSPGRSSYEQYF	TGTGCCAGCTCACCCGGCAGGAGCTCCTACGAGCAGTACTTC
TRBD2	few	TRBV20-1	TRBJ2-7	CSASRGGQGEQYF	TGCAGTGCTTCGCGGGGGGGCCAGGGCGAGCAGTACTTC
NA	once	TRBV20-1	TRBJ1-1	CSAHLQNTEAFF	TGCAGTGCCCACCTGCAGAACACTGAAGCTTTCTTT
NA	few	TRBV11-2	TRBJ2-6	CASSFNAGATNAANVLTF	TGTGCCAGCAGCTTCAACGCGGGGGCGACGAATGCGGCCAACGTCCTGACTTTC
NA	once	TRBV15	TRBJ1-5	CATSRDYSGIRQPQHF	TGTGCCACCAGCAGAGATTACTCGGGGATTCGTCAGCCCCAGCATTTT
TRBD1	NA	TRBV18	TRBJ1-6	CASSHTGDSPLHF	TGTGCCAGCTCACACACAGGGGATTCACCCCTCCACTTT
NA	NA	TRBV28	TRBJ2-7	CASSLSRRESSYEQYF	TGTGCCAGCAGTTTATCCCGACGGGAGAGCTCCTACGAGCAGTACTTC
NA	NA	TRBV11-3	TRBJ1-1	CASSQTGDTEAFF	TGTGCCAGCAGCCAAACCGGGGACACTGAAGCTTTCTTT
TRBD2	few	TRBV11-2	TRBJ2-3	CASSRGTTLGTQYF	TGTGCCAGCAGCCGGGGGACTACCTTGGGTACGCAGTATTTT
TRBD1	few	TRBV4-1	TRBJ1-2	CASSQEQGDYGYTF	TGCGCCAGCAGCCAAGAACAGGGGGACTATGGCTACACCTTC